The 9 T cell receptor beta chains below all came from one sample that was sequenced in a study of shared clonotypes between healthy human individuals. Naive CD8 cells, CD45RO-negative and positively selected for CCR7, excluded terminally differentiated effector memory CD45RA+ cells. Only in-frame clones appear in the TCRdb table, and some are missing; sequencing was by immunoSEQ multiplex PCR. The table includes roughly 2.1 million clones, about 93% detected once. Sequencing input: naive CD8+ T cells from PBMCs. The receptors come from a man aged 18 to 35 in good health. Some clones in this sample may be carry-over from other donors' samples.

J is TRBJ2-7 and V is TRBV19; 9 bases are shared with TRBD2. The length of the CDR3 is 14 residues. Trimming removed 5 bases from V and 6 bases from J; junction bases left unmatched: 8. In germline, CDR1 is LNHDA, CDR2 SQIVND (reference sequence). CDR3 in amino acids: CASSPGVSGSEQYF. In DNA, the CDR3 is TGTGCCAGTAGTCCAGGGGTTAGCGGGAGCGAGCAGTACTTC.

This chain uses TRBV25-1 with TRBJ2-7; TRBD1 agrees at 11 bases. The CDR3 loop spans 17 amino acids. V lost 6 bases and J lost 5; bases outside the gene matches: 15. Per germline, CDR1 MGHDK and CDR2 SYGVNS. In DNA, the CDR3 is TGTGCCAGCAGCCCCAGGGGCTTGGACAGGGGGCACCACGAGCAGTACTTC. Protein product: CASSPRGLDRGHHEQYF.

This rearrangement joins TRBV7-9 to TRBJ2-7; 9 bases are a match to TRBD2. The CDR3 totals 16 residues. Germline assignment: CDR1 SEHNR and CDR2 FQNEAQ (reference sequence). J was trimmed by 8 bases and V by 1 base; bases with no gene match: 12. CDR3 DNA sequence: TGTGCCAGCAGCTTAGATGCTAGCGGGACTCCCCGCAAGCAGTACTTC. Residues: CASSLDASGTPRKQYF. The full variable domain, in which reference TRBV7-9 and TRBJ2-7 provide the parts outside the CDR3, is DTGVSQNPRHKITKRGQNVTFRCDPISEHNRLYWYRQTLGQGPEFLTYFQNEAQLEKSRLLSDRFSAERPKGSFSTLEIQRTEQGDSAMYLCASSLDASGTPRKQYFGPGTRLTVT.

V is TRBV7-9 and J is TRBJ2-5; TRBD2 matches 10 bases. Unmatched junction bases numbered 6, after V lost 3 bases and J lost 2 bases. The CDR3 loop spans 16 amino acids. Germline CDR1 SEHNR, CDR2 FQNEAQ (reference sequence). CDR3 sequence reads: CASSFELAGIQETQYF. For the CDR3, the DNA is TGTGCCAGCAGCTTCGAACTAGCGGGGATTCAAGAGACCCAGTACTTC.

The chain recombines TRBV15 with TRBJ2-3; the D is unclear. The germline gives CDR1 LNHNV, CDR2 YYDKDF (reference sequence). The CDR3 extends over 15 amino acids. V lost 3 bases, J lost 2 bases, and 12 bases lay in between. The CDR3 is CATSSGSATTDTQYF. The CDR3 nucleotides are TGTGCCACCAGCAGTGGGTCCGCGACCACAGATACGCAGTATTTT.

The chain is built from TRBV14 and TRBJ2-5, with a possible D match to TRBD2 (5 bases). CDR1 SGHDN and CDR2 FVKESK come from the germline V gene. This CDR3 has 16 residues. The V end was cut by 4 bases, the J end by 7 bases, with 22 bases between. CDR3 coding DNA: TGTGCCAGCAGCCGCAGAAGCCCATCCTACCGGGGGACCCAGTACTTC. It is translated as CASSRRSPSYRGTQYF. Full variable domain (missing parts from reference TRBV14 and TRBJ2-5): EAGVTQFPSHSVIEKGQTVTLRCDPISGHDNLYWYRRVMGKEIKFLLHFVKESKQDESGMPNNRFLAERTGGTYSTLKVQPAELEDSGVYFCASSRRSPSYRGTQYFGPGTRLLVL.

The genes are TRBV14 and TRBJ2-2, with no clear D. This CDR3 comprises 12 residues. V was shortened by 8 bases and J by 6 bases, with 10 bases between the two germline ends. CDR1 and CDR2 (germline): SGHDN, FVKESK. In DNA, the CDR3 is TGTGCCAGCGGCGGCCTCGCCGGGGAGCTGTTTTTT. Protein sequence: CASGGLAGELFF.

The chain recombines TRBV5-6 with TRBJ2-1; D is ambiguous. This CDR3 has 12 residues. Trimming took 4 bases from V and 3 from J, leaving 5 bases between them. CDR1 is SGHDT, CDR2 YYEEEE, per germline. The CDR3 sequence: CASSRIYNEQFF. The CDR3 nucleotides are TGTGCCAGCAGCCGTATCTACAATGAGCAGTTCTTC.

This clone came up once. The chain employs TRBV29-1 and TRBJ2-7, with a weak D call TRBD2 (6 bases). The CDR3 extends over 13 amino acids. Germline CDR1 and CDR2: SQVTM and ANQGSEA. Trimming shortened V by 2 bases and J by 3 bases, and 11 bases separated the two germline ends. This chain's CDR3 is CSVELREDYEQYF. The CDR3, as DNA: TGCAGCGTTGAATTGAGGGAGGACTACGAGCAGTACTTC.